The sequence of this TCR beta chain was determined in a study of cytomegalovirus exposure and HLA in healthy donors (dated by TCRdb to between 2016 and 2019). About the study as a whole: An earlier analysis of approximately 550 of the donors reported 250 to 300 Gb of sequence data and 117 million unique TCR beta sequences from about 200 million T cells. A later genetic analysis took genome-wide SNP genotypes for 398 of the 666 donors and used that subset as a discovery cohort. The T cell repertoires of under 750 subjects were profiled by immunosequencing and related to cytomegalovirus serostatus. The number of typed donors differed by locus: about 629-630 for A, B, C, DRB1 and DQB1; approximately 520 for DQA1; around 580 for DPA1; and approximately 450 for DPB1. HLA typing covered class I and class II loci at four-digit resolution. Along with the approximately 700-subject first cohort, a separate validation cohort of some 130 different subjects was used. Roughly 5 DR-DQ haplotypes were treated as single units for association and clustering because of strong linkage in the cohort. The study aimed to test whether signatures of past pathogen exposure could be identified by cataloging public T cell receptors. In an earlier analysis of roughly 540 of the donors, high-throughput TCR beta sequencing was used to judge whether each TCR beta V gene segment behaved as functional or pseudogenic. Roughly 290 gigabases of sequencing data and approximately 91 million unique TCR sequences made up an early release that covered some 640 HLA-typed donors. In a later analysis, previously published TCR beta repertoires from 500 to 750 donors were re-analyzed and high-resolution HLA genotyping was added so that TCR occurrence patterns could be studied. Of the 350 to 450 genotyped donors, 81% were placed in the genetic ancestry cluster associated with self-reported Caucasian donors. High-throughput TCR immunosequencing, statistical association of individual TCRs with disease status, and machine learning were combined to predict cytomegalovirus infection status. All discovery cohort repertoires had been generated on a single sequencing platform. Alongside the repertoire data, information on donor age, sex, ethnicity and CMV serostatus was compiled. Rather than using new phenotypic data, the later analysis identified candidate immune exposures from TCR beta sequences and from how often those sequences occurred across donors. Among 350 to 400 genotyped donors of the cohort, an average of approximately 230,000 unique TCR beta nucleotide sequences were sequenced per donor, roughly 18% of them non-productive.

Spanning cysteine to phenylalanine, the CDR3 consists of 14 amino acids. Only the CDR3 DNA stays, 42 bases, in frame from base 1. V sheds 3 bases and J sheds 1 base, leaving 10 bases between their ends. As encoded in the germline V gene (reference sequence), CDR1 is SEHNR while CDR2 is FQNEAQ. The cohort comprised several hundred healthy bone marrow donors. All cohort members were sampled while nominally healthy, although unrecorded immune exposures were likely present. The donor was CMV seronegative and was included in the group of a few hundred seronegative cohort members. A peripheral blood sample was collected from each donor, and TCR beta sequencing was performed on peripheral blood mononuclear cells. Genomic DNA extraction from the blood cell samples was performed with the Qiagen DNeasy Blood Extraction Kit. Libraries came from the immunoSEQ multiplex PCR assay. The multiplex PCR relied on a mix of 60 forward primers for TCR Vbeta segments and 13 reverse primers for TCR Jbeta segments. Amplification of the CDR3 region of rearranged TCR beta genes was performed with a multiplex PCR assay on genomic DNA. The Illumina HiSeq System was used to sequence the amplified TCR beta libraries as 87-base-pair reads. As for how the authors treated the data: A later analysis tallied 75 million to 85 million unique TCR beta chains across the 666 repertoires, and about 10 million of those chains were shared by two or more donors. Raw reads were error-corrected and collapsed into unique sequences by a nearest-neighbor algorithm in which closely related sequences were merged to remove PCR and sequencing errors. CDR3 sequences were aligned to IMGT reference sequences to assign V, D and J gene segments. For a sequence to be retained, a match of at least six nucleotides to both a V gene segment and a J gene segment was required. Rearrangements were classified as productive when the CDR3 lacked stop codons and remained in frame with V and J, and all other rearrangements were classified as non-productive. CDR3 was defined according to IMGT convention as the region running from the second conserved V-encoded cysteine to the conserved J-encoded phenylalanine. In an earlier analysis of around 600 of the donors, sequences lacking an unambiguous match to a single V gene segment were excluded. An earlier analysis of around 600 of the donors classified V segments as functional when productive rearrangements were above 56.7% and as segregating when the standard deviation between donors was above 5%. To diagnose cytomegalovirus status from the catalog of TCR beta chain sequences, a statistical classification framework was built. V and J gene assignment, in a later analysis, came from comparing TCR nucleotide sequences with IMGT/GENE-DB human TR gene sequences. A later analysis assigned CDR3 sequences and most-parsimonious VDJ recombination scenarios with the TCRdist pipeline. In a later analysis, each TCR beta chain was defined by its CDR3 amino acid sequence together with its V-gene family, and reads lacking a unique V-gene family were excluded. In a later analysis, 550 to 650 highly shared, low-generation-probability nucleotide sequences were removed to address suspected cross-contamination and a sequencing artifact. A later analysis calculated a clonal expansion index for each public chain from normalized within-repertoire ranks of inferred template counts. In a later analysis, generation probabilities were computed with a VDJ recombination model fitted to out-of-frame rearrangements, and the resulting probabilities were checked against IGoR. Hypergeometric tests were used in a later analysis to score TCR-TCR, TCR-HLA and TCR-CMV co-occurrence, with a repertoire-size bias correction applied to the TCR pairs. In a later analysis, false discovery rates were estimated by permuting HLA or CMV assignments 20 times. In a later analysis, co-occurring TCRs were grouped using DBSCAN, and TCRdist sequence similarity was added for clustering within HLA-allele-positive subsets. Co-occurrence clustering excluded repertoires with fewer than 30,000 or more than 120,000 public chains, plus five with anomalous nucleotide sharing. TCRdb took over this immuneACCESS table, retaining in-frame rearrangements with V and J assigned. Such tables are incomplete; in checked studies, under half of the missing clones stem from an unresolved V gene, and the remainder is unexplained. That table is the source of V, J and clone size, and D and trimming were worked out from the DNA. The sample table contains 150,000 to 200,000 clones; only one count was recorded for 80% of them. The ten largest clones capture under 2% of the sample.

On this clone: Its antigen is unknown. Within one base of it there is no much larger clone, and no base qualities were kept.

Findings and caveats that apply to the study as a whole: The study gave a list of some 150 TCR beta chains associated with cytomegalovirus. Correlated functional status among segregating V segments might be attributable to linkage disequilibrium, but an unknown experimental factor could not be ruled out. Because the 87-base-pair reads could not distinguish some IMGT-functional V segments, including TRBV6-2 and TRBV6-3, those segments were excluded. The earlier analysis of some 540 of the donors excluded roughly 16 rarely observed V segments, including chromosome 9 orphons, because counts were too low. The classifier was reported to diagnose cytomegalovirus status with high specificity and sensitivity in both the original cohort and the validation cohort. Because HLA typing was unavailable for some donors at each locus, only the typed subset was used in association tests. When HLA alleles, especially DR and DQ, strongly co-occurred, attributing TCR associations to individual alleles was difficult. CMV serostatus was the only immune exposure information available for the cohort. Only TCR beta chains were sequenced in this cohort, and the absence of alpha or paired-chain data limited detectable features. According to a later analysis, TCR association rates differed among HLA loci, with DRB1 alleles showing the most associated TCRs and HLA-C alleles showing the fewest. According to a later analysis, most CMV-associated TCR beta chains appeared to be HLA-restricted, and the HLA associations seemed to be driven largely by CMV exposure. In a later genetic analysis, fewer N-insertions in productive TCRs were reported among donors in an Asian-associated ancestry cluster than the approximately 670-donor mean. In a later analysis, several top co-occurrence clusters were reported to appear linked to parvovirus B19, influenza, CMV and Epstein-Barr virus. A later genetic analysis associated a missense DCLRE1C variant with V-gene and J-gene trimming of TCR beta chains, and an independent cohort replicated the association. A further reported finding was that TCR beta sequences accurately predicted the HLA-A and HLA-B alleles for most subjects in the first cohort. Most TCR sequences were observed very rarely across donors, whereas some public TCRs were present in many individuals. In a later analysis, HLA-associated TCR beta chains were found to be more clonally expanded and to have lower generation probabilities than equally common non-associated chains. A cluster of highly shared sequence variants was judged likely to be a technical artifact of the sequencing pipeline. A few of the identified cytomegalovirus-associated TCR beta chains were confirmed in vitro to be specific for cytomegalovirus antigens. Roughly uniform sequencing depth across donors was assumed in presence/absence analyses, although this assumption may not hold. A later analysis associated some 17,000 TCR beta sequences with specific HLA alleles at a false discovery rate of 0.05. The authors suggested that the approach could potentially be extended to other disease states and immunological phenotypes. An earlier analysis of some 560 of the donors showed that most TCR beta V segments appeared in productive rearrangements either about 87% or about 30% of the time, which broadly matched IMGT annotations.

The sample taken for sequencing was PBMCs. This sequence uses TRBV7-9 and TRBJ2-7, with the D gene not confidently named. The receptor was isolated from a woman aged 25 to 39 in good health and CMV-seronegative. This receptor carries the CDR3 CASSFGGTSYEQYF. The nucleotides read TGTGCCAGCAGCTTCGGCGGAACATCCTACGAGCAGTACTTC.